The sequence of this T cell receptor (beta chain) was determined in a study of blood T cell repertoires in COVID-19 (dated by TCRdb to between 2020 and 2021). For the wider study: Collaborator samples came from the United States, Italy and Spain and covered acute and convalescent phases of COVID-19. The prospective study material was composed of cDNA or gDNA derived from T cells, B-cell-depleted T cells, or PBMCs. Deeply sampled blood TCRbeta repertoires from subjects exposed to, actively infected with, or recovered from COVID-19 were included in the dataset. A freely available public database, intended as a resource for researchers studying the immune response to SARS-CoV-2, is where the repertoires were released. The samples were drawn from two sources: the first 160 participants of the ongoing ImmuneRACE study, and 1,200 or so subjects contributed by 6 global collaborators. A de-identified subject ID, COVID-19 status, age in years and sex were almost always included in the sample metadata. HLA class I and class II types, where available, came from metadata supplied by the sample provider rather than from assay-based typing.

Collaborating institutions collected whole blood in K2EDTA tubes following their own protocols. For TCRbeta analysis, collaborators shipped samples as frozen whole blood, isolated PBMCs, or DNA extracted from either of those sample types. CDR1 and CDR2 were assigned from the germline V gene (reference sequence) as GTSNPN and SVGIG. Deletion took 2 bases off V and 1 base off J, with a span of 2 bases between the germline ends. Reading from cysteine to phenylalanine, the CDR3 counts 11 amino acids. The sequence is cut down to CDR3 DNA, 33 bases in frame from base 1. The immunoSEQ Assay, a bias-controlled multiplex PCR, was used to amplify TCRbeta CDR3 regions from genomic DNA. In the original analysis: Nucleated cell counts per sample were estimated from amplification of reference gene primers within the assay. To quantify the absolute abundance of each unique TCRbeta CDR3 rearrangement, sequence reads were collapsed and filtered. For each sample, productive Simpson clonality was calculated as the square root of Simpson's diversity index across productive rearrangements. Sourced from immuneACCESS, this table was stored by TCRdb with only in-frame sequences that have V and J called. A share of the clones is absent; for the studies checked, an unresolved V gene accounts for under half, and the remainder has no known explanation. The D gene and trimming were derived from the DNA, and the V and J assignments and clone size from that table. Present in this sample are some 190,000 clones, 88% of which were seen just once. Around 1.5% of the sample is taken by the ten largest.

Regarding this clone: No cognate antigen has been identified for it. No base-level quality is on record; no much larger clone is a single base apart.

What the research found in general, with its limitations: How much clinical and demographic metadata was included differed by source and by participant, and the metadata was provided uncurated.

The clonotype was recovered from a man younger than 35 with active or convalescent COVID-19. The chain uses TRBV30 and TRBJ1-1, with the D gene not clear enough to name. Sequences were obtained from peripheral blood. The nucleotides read TGTGCCTGGAGTCGGAACACTGAAGCTTTCTTT. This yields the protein CAWSRNTEAFF.